Each of the 17 T cell receptor beta chains below was sequenced from the same sample in a study of blood T cells in healthy people across ages. PCR was performed a second time for roughly 7 to 11 cycles using a sample-barcoded 5' primer and a J-beta primer mix. TCRdb passed the 5' RACE reads through MiXCR, listing each CDR3 protein once. The data contain more than 500,000 distinct CDR3 sequences, about 28% of them singletons. The data were also submitted as part of a second study, on T cells of mothers and their children.

Sequencing was done on a sample of blood. The receptors here all came from a boy under 10 years old in good health.

This clonotype has just a few counts. This sequence joins TRBV7-2 and TRBJ2-1; D gene uncertain. Trimming took 2 bases from V and 5 from J, leaving 13 bases between them. Germline V CDR1 and CDR2: SGHTA, FQGNSA. There are 15 residues in the CDR3. CDR3 residues: CASSLSMLINNEQFF. Written as DNA, the CDR3 is TGTGCCAGCAGCTTAAGCATGCTTATAAACAATGAGCAGTTCTTC. The full variable domain, completed using reference TRBV7-2 and TRBJ2-1, is GAGVSQSPSNKVTEKGKDVELRCDPISGHTALYWYRQSLGQGLEFLIYFQGNSAPDKSGLPSDRFSAERTGGSVSTLTIQRTQQEDSAVYLCASSLSMLINNEQFFGPGTRLTVL.

J is TRBJ2-2 and V is TRBV29-1, with 11 bases identical to TRBD2. Germline CDR1 reads SQVTM; CDR2 reads ANQGSEA. The CDR3 extends over 14 amino acids. J gave up 8 bases and V 6 bases, and 8 bases lay outside the gene matches. CDR3 nucleotides: TGCAGCGTGCTAGCGGGGGGACCCCTGGGGGAGCTGTTTTTT. Translation gives CSVLAGGPLGELFF.

CDR3 amino acids: CASSSGTTFNEKLFF. Here the CDR3 DNA reads TGTGCCAGCAGCTCCGGGACAACCTTTAATGAAAAACTGTTTTTT. The rearrangement joins TRBV7-9 to TRBJ1-4; D perhaps matches TRBD1 (6 bases). V lost 4 bases and J 4 bases, leaving 13 bases between the germline ends. Germline V gene data show CDR1 as SEHNR and CDR2 as FQNEAQ (reference sequence). The CDR3 runs to 15 residues.

The J gene is TRBJ1-1, the V gene TRBV7-6, with a tentative D call TRBD1 (5 bases). V lost 0 bases and J 2 bases, leaving 16 bases between the germline ends. CDR1 and CDR2 from the germline V gene are SGHVS and FNYEAQ. The CDR3 runs 17 residues. The CDR3 sequence: CASSLAAGGRANTEAFF. The CDR3 DNA reads as TGTGCCAGCAGCTTAGCGGCGGGAGGCAGGGCAAACACTGAAGCTTTCTTT.

The J gene is TRBJ2-5, the V gene TRBV7-2, with D unclear. The DNA end is a closer match to TRBJ2-7, so the J assignment may be wrong. The CDR3 sequence is 14 residues long. Germline V gene lookup returns CDR1 SGHTA and CDR2 FQGNSA. CDR3 in DNA: TGTGCCAGCAGCTTAGCTAGCCTTTCCAACGAGCAGTACTTC. This sequence encodes CASSLASLSNEQYF.

This clonotype was detected a few times. This chain joins TRBV2 and TRBJ2-3, with 10 bases fitting TRBD2. The end of the DNA is better explained by TRBJ2-7, so the J call may be wrong. The CDR3 contains 15 residues. Germline lookup yields CDR1 SNHLY and CDR2 FYNNEI. The CDR3 DNA reads TGTGCCAGCAGTGAAGAGCTAGCGGGAGCCTACGAGCAGTACTTC. Translating gives CASSEELAGAYEQYF.

This clonotype showed up just a few times. V gene TRBV6-1 combines with J gene TRBJ1-2, with TRBD1 matching over 7 bases. This CDR3 region has 13 residues. Trimming at V came to 7 bases and at J to 2 bases, leaving 4 bases not matched to a gene. Germline CDR1 and CDR2: MNHNS and SASEGT. The CDR3 DNA sequence: TGTGCCAGCACGACAGGGCAAAACTATGGCTACACCTTC. It is translated as CASTTGQNYGYTF.

The chain couples TRBV7-2 to TRBJ1-1; tentative D call: TRBD1 (6 bases). CDR1 SGHTA and CDR2 FQGNSA come from the germline V gene. Trimming cost V 4 bases and J 10 bases, with 16 bases left between them. The CDR3 consists of 13 residues. The DNA for the CDR3 is TGTGCCAGCAGCTGGAGGGGGGGTTCAGGAGCTTTCTTT. Protein sequence: CASSWRGGSGAFF.

The DNA of the CDR3 is TGTGCCAGTAATCTCTACGGAGGGGCCGGGGAGCTGTTTTTT. This sequence encodes CASNLYGGAGELFF. The chain is built from TRBV9 and TRBJ2-2; perhaps TRBD2 as D (6 bases). V lost 8 bases and J lost 6, with 17 bases in between. Germline V gives CDR1 SGDLS, CDR2 YYNGEE. CDR3 length: 14 residues.

CDR3 bases: TGTGCCAGCAGCCCTCAGGCTAGCGTAGAAAACATTCAGTACTTC. Translating gives CASSPQASVENIQYF. J is TRBJ2-4 and V is TRBV5-6; weak D call: TRBD2 (6 bases). Germline V gene data show CDR1 as SGHDT and CDR2 as YYEEEE. The CDR3 consists of 15 residues. Trimming cost V 4 bases and J 5 bases, with 16 bases left between them.

There are a few counts of this clonotype. CDR3 DNA sequence: TGTGCCACCAGTGCCTCCGCTCCGGGACTAGGGGCCGGGGAGCTGTTTTTT. Its protein is CATSASAPGLGAGELFF. V is TRBV24-1 and J is TRBJ2-2, with 8 nucleotides matching TRBD2. The CDR3 has 17 amino acids. CDR1 KGHDR and CDR2 SFDVKD come from the germline V gene. After removal of 5 bases from V and 6 bases from J, the junction contained 13 bases not matched to a gene.

This clonotype appeared a few times. The chain carries TRBV25-1 and TRBJ2-2, with TRBD1 identical over 10 bases. From germline, CDR1 is MGHDK and CDR2 SYGVNS. V lost 1 base and J lost 6; bases outside the gene matches: 5. There are 16 residues in the CDR3. CDR3 protein: CASSEWRQGASGELFF. The CDR3 DNA is TGTGCCAGCAGTGAATGGAGACAGGGGGCTTCCGGGGAGCTGTTTTTT.

J is TRBJ1-1 and V is TRBV30; D remains ambiguous. V was pared by 4 bases and J by 0 bases, with 9 bases between. CDR3 length: 13 residues. CDR1 is GTSNPN, CDR2 SVGIG, per germline (reference sequence). CDR3 amino acids: CAWIEHLNTEAFF. The CDR3 DNA follows: TGTGCCTGGATTGAACATTTGAACACTGAAGCTTTCTTT.

The chain uses TRBV10-1 and TRBJ2-3, with D possibly TRBD1 on 5 matching bases. This CDR3 is built from 16 residues. Germline V gene sequence: CDR1 WNHNN, CDR2 SYGVQD (reference sequence). With 0 bases removed from V and 4 bases from J, the gap between germline ends came to 14 bases. The CDR3 DNA sequence: TGCGCCAGCAGTGAGTCTACCCGGACAATCCCAGATACGCAGTATTTT. Protein sequence: CASSESTRTIPDTQYF.

The chain is built from TRBV10-3 and TRBJ2-5, with D perhaps matching TRBD2 (6 bases). The J call may be wrong; the DNA end is better matched by TRBJ2-1. CDR1 is ENHRY and CDR2 is SYGVKD in the germline V gene. The CDR3 is made up of 12 amino acids. DNA for the CDR3: TGTGCCATCGGCCGCGGAGGGGATGAGCAGTTCTTC. This translates into CAIGRGGDEQFF.

This clonotype was seen a few times. V usage is TRBV5-1 and J usage is TRBJ1-2; a possible D gene is TRBD1 (5 bases). CDR1 and CDR2 (germline): SGHRS, YFSETQ. V was pared by 0 bases and J by 8 bases, with 14 bases between. CDR3 size: 14 residues. The CDR3 sequence: CASSLADTRYGYTF. The DNA of the CDR3 is TGCGCCAGCAGCTTGGCGGACACCCGATACGGCTACACCTTC.

This clonotype was seen a few times. J is TRBJ1-2 and V is TRBV12-3 or TRBV12-4; 7 nucleotides agree with TRBD1. Losses at the gene ends were 4 bases for V and 7 bases for J; bases not matched to a gene: 3. This CDR3 has 12 amino acids. The CDR3, as DNA: TGTGCCAGCAGTTGGACAGGCGGTGGCTACACCTTC. Encoded protein: CASSWTGGGYTF.